These 26 T cell receptor beta chains share one sample of origin, sequenced in a study of OX40 agonist ivuxolimab in advanced cancers. Method: immunoSEQ multiplex PCR; TCRdb's copy keeps in-frame clones and lacks some. The table shows tens of thousands of clones, with around 90% occurring only once. The sample here was CD4+ or CD8+ T cells sorted from blood, taken in a trial of the OX40 agonist ivuxolimab. The receptors were gathered from an adult with an advanced solid tumor such as melanoma, head and neck, liver or kidney cancer.

The count of this clone is one. The chain carries TRBV2 and TRBJ2-5; D is tentatively TRBD1 or TRBD2 (5 bases each). This CDR3 region has 15 residues. CDR1 and CDR2 from the germline V gene are SNHLY and FYNNEI. V gave up 5 bases and J gave up 1 base, with 14 bases separating them. CDR3 sequence: CASSSGTRLQETQYF. The CDR3 DNA is TGTGCCAGCAGTTCCGGGACGAGACTCCAAGAGACCCAGTACTTC.

The sample holds one count of this clone. V usage is TRBV9 and J usage is TRBJ2-5; 7 bases map to TRBD2. Looked up from germline, CDR1 is SGDLS and CDR2 is YYNGEE. Trimming at V came to 3 bases and at J to 1 base, leaving 6 bases not matched to a gene. The CDR3 totals 15 residues. CDR3 region: CASSADLAAQETQYF. The CDR3 bases are TGTGCCAGCAGCGCTGATCTAGCGGCCCAAGAGACCCAGTACTTC.

The chain combines TRBV10-2 with TRBJ2-1; the D gene could be TRBD1 or TRBD2 (5 bases each). The CDR3 is 16 residues long. V lost 6 bases and J lost 5, with 20 bases in between. The germline CDR1 and CDR2 sequences are WSHSY and SAAADI. The DNA of the CDR3 is TGCGCCAGCAGGGAATCACCCGGGACCCAGAACAATGAGCAGTTCTTC. Its translation: CASRESPGTQNNEQFF.

The chain employs TRBV9 and TRBJ1-1; no clear D gene. The germline V gene has CDR1 SGDLS and CDR2 YYNGEE. With 3 bases removed from V and 4 bases from J, the gap between germline ends came to 10 bases. This CDR3 comprises 13 residues. The CDR3 bases are TGTGCCAGCAGCGGAGAAGGAGGCACTGAAGCTTTCTTT. Encoded protein: CASSGEGGTEAFF.

The J gene is TRBJ2-5, the V gene TRBV5-6; D remains unclear. The ends were cut back, 1 base at V and 2 bases at J, with 12 bases in the middle. Germline CDR1 SGHDT, CDR2 YYEEEE. The CDR3 length is 15 residues. Here the CDR3 reads CASSLIGERQETQYF. The CDR3 nucleotides read TGTGCCAGCAGCTTGATCGGAGAGAGGCAAGAGACCCAGTACTTC. Supplemented by reference TRBV5-6 and TRBJ2-5, the full variable domain reads DAGVTQSPTHLIKTRGQQVTLRCSPKSGHDTVSWYQQALGQGPQFIFQYYEEEERQRGNFPDRFSGHQFPNYSSELNVNALLLGDSALYLCASSLIGERQETQYFGPGTRLLVL.

There are a few counts of this clone. The genes are TRBV18 and TRBJ1-1, with D possibly matching TRBD1 (6 bases). The CDR3 is 14 amino acids. The V and J ends lost 4 bases and 0 bases respectively, with 9 bases between them. Germline-derived CDR1 and CDR2 are KGHSH and LQKENI. As DNA, the CDR3 is TGTGCCAGCTCACTGGACAGCATGAACACTGAAGCTTTCTTT. It codes for CASSLDSMNTEAFF.

This chain links TRBV5-1 with TRBJ1-3; 7 nucleotides agree with TRBD1. The CDR3 spans 15 residues. With 4 bases clipped from V and 2 bases from J, the junction kept 6 bases outside the gene matches. Germline V gives CDR1 SGHRS, CDR2 YFSETQ. This chain's CDR3 is CASSPQGRAGNTIYF. CDR3 in DNA: TGCGCCAGCAGCCCACAGGGGAGGGCTGGAAACACCATATATTTT.

The gene calls are TRBV28 and TRBJ1-1, with D possibly TRBD1 on 5 matching bases. The CDR3 consists of 15 residues. Germline assignment: CDR1 MDHEN and CDR2 SYDVKM. V lost 6 bases and J 0 bases, leaving 14 bases between the germline ends. The CDR3 DNA reads TGTGCCAGCAGACAAGGTCCAGGGATGAACACTGAAGCTTTCTTT. It codes for CASRQGPGMNTEAFF.

The genes are TRBV10-1 and TRBJ1-5; possible D gene TRBD1, 5 bases. The V end was cut by 6 bases, the J end by 5 bases, with 17 bases between. CDR1 and CDR2 (germline): WNHNN, SYGVQD (reference sequence). This CDR3 region has 15 residues. The CDR3 sequence is CASRKTVPPDQPQHF. The CDR3 region has the DNA TGCGCCAGCAGGAAGACAGTTCCCCCCGATCAGCCCCAGCATTTT.

This chain links TRBV11-3 with TRBJ2-1, with TRBD2 matching over 7 bases. The CDR3 consists of 12 residues. J was trimmed by 10 bases and V by 6 bases; bases with no gene match: 6. The V gene's germline CDR1 is SGHNT and CDR2 YENEEA. CDR3 protein: CASSIYGGEQFF. Written as DNA, the CDR3 is TGTGCCAGCAGTATCTACGGGGGGGAGCAGTTCTTC.

This clone came up once. The chain carries TRBV19 and TRBJ1-4; D unclear. The germline gives CDR1 LNHDA, CDR2 SQIVND (reference sequence). The germline V and J ends were trimmed by 6 bases and 0 bases, with 14 bases remaining between them. The CDR3 has 16 amino acids. The CDR3 DNA sequence: TGTGCCAGTAGGCCTCGCGGCCTTGCAACTAATGAAAAACTGTTTTTT. Its translation: CASRPRGLATNEKLFF. The full variable domain, completed using reference TRBV19 and TRBJ1-4, is DGGITQSPKYLFRKEGQNVTLSCEQNLNHDAMYWYRQDPGQGLRLIYYSQIVNDFQKGDIAEGYSVSREKKESFPLTVTSAQKNPTAFYLCASRPRGLATNEKLFFGSGTQLSVL.

V is TRBV7-2 and J is TRBJ1-6; 7 nucleotides align to TRBD1. This CDR3 is 13 amino acids long. V gave up 10 bases and J gave up 8 bases; unmatched junction bases: 8. Per germline, CDR1 SGHTA and CDR2 FQGNSA. CDR3 sequence reads: CATLGTDYSPLHF. The DNA for the CDR3 is TGTGCCACCCTGGGGACAGATTATTCACCCCTCCACTTT.

As DNA, the CDR3 is TGTGCCAGCAGCCAAGCTGGGAGTGAAAAACTGTTTTTT. It encodes CASSQAGSEKLFF. The V gene is TRBV14, the J gene TRBJ1-4; D remains unclear. Germline V lookup: CDR1 SGHDN, CDR2 FVKESK. This CDR3 spans 13 amino acids. Trimming left V 1 base short and J 7 bases short, with 7 bases between. Full variable domain (remainder filled in from reference TRBV14 and TRBJ1-4): EAGVTQFPSHSVIEKGQTVTLRCDPISGHDNLYWYRRVMGKEIKFLLHFVKESKQDESGMPNNRFLAERTGGTYSTLKVQPAELEDSGVYFCASSQAGSEKLFFGSGTQLSVL.

This chain joins TRBV19 and TRBJ2-7; 11 bases are shared with TRBD2. Unmatched junction bases numbered 5, after V lost 6 bases and J lost 1 base. The germline CDR1 and CDR2 sequences are LNHDA and SQIVND (reference sequence). The CDR3 has 15 residues. In nucleotides, the CDR3 is TGTGCCAGTAGCCGCCTAGCGGGGGGTTCCTACGAGCAGTACTTC. Residues: CASSRLAGGSYEQYF. Using reference TRBV19 and TRBJ2-7 for the parts outside the CDR3, the full variable domain is DGGITQSPKYLFRKEGQNVTLSCEQNLNHDAMYWYRQDPGQGLRLIYYSQIVNDFQKGDIAEGYSVSREKKESFPLTVTSAQKNPTAFYLCASSRLAGGSYEQYFGPGTRLTVT.

This clone came up once. The chain uses TRBV5-1 and TRBJ2-3; D gene uncertain. CDR3 length equals 12 residues. Trimming shortened V by 0 bases and J by 6 bases, and 5 bases separated the two germline ends. Germline-derived CDR1 and CDR2 are SGHRS and YFSETQ. The CDR3 region is CASSLDLDTQYF. The DNA of the CDR3 is TGCGCCAGCAGCTTGGACTTGGATACGCAGTATTTT.

This clone was seen a handful of times. The chain combines TRBV20-1 with TRBJ2-5; D gene ambiguous. CDR1 and CDR2 from the germline V gene are DFQATT and SNEGSKA (reference sequence). The CDR3 is 11 amino acids. The germline V and J ends were trimmed by 5 bases and 5 bases, with 9 bases remaining between them. The CDR3 loop is CSAVRKETQYF. In nucleotides, the CDR3 is TGCAGTGCTGTCAGAAAGGAGACCCAGTACTTC.

The chain carries TRBV2 and TRBJ2-4, with 7 bases lining up with TRBD1. Per germline, CDR1 SNHLY and CDR2 FYNNEI. V was pared by 6 bases and J by 0 bases, with 11 bases of the junction left unmatched. This CDR3 spans 17 amino acids. The DNA of the CDR3 is TGTGCCAGCAGCTCCCCGGGACAGCCCGTAGCCAAAAACATTCAGTACTTC. Protein: CASSSPGQPVAKNIQYF.

The sample holds one count of this clone. The chain joins TRBV5-1 to TRBJ2-5; 7 bases are shared with TRBD2. Trimming cost V 0 bases and J 4 bases; bases outside gene matches: 9. The CDR3 is 16 amino acids. In germline, CDR1 is SGHRS, CDR2 YFSETQ. CDR3 in amino acids: CASSLDVAGGTETQYF. CDR3 bases: TGCGCCAGCAGCTTGGATGTAGCGGGTGGCACAGAGACCCAGTACTTC.

This chain links TRBV14 with TRBJ2-5; D possibly corresponds to TRBD1 (5 bases). Germline CDR1 is SGHDN and CDR2 is FVKESK. This CDR3 has 15 amino acids. V was clipped by 0 bases and J by 5 bases, with 13 bases between them. The DNA for the CDR3 is TGTGCCAGCAGCCAAGATAGGGTCAGGGCGGAGACCCAGTACTTC. Protein: CASSQDRVRAETQYF.

The gene calls are TRBV7-9 and TRBJ2-5, with D possibly matching TRBD2 (5 bases). The CDR3 consists of 15 residues. Trimming left V 5 bases short and J 5 bases short, with 18 bases between. CDR1 and CDR2 (germline): SEHNR, FQNEAQ (reference sequence). The CDR3 here is CASSPGEGGGETQYF. CDR3 DNA: TGTGCCAGCAGCCCCGGGGAAGGTGGCGGGGAGACCCAGTACTTC.

J is TRBJ2-3 and V is TRBV28; 8 nucleotides align to TRBD1. The CDR3 totals 14 residues. The ends lost 3 bases at V and 6 bases at J; junction bases unmatched: 5. Germline V gene sequence: CDR1 MDHEN, CDR2 SYDVKM. The CDR3 sequence is CASSLGRGRDTQYF. CDR3 nucleotides: TGTGCCAGCAGTTTGGGCAGGGGGCGTGATACGCAGTATTTT.

The chain joins TRBV19 to TRBJ2-1; 7 bases fit TRBD1. The trim removed 8 bases at V and 12 bases at J, leaving 13 bases unmatched. This CDR3 spans 13 amino acids. Per germline, CDR1 LNHDA and CDR2 SQIVND (reference sequence). For the CDR3, the DNA is TGTGCCAGTCGCCAGGCCACAGGGGATGTGCAGTTCTTC. Translated: CASRQATGDVQFF.

J is TRBJ2-3 and V is TRBV6-5, with D hard to call. Germline V gene lookup returns CDR1 MNHEY and CDR2 SVGAGI. The V gene lost 5 bases and the J gene lost 4 bases, with 13 bases spanning the gap. The CDR3 length is 14 residues. CDR3 coding DNA: TGTGCCAGCAGTCCACGAGGAAGGGCAGATACGCAGTATTTT. This sequence encodes CASSPRGRADTQYF.

The chain combines TRBV28 with TRBJ1-1; 8 positions match TRBD1. This CDR3 region has 13 residues. After removal of 11 bases from V and 1 base from J, the junction contained 6 bases not matched to a gene. Germline CDR1 MDHEN, CDR2 SYDVKM. CDR3 nucleotide sequence: TGTGCCTCCCTAGACAGGGGGAACACTGAAGCTTTCTTT. Translation: CASLDRGNTEAFF.

This clone was seen once. The chain links TRBV18 to TRBJ1-4, with D tentatively TRBD1 (5 bases). There are 15 residues in the CDR3. Per germline, CDR1 KGHSH and CDR2 LQKENI. The ends were cut back, 6 bases at V and 0 bases at J, with 11 bases in the middle. CDR3 DNA sequence: TGTGCCAGCTCCCTTAGGGGCTCAACTAATGAAAAACTGTTTTTT. Translation: CASSLRGSTNEKLFF.

The chain combines TRBV28 with TRBJ2-7; D may be TRBD1 (6 bases). This CDR3 region has 13 residues. Germline CDR1 is MDHEN and CDR2 is SYDVKM. V was clipped by 6 bases and J by 3 bases, with 12 bases between them. CDR3 bases: TGTGCCAGCAGGTTTCCACAGGGCTACGAGCAGTACTTC. Translating gives CASRFPQGYEQYF.